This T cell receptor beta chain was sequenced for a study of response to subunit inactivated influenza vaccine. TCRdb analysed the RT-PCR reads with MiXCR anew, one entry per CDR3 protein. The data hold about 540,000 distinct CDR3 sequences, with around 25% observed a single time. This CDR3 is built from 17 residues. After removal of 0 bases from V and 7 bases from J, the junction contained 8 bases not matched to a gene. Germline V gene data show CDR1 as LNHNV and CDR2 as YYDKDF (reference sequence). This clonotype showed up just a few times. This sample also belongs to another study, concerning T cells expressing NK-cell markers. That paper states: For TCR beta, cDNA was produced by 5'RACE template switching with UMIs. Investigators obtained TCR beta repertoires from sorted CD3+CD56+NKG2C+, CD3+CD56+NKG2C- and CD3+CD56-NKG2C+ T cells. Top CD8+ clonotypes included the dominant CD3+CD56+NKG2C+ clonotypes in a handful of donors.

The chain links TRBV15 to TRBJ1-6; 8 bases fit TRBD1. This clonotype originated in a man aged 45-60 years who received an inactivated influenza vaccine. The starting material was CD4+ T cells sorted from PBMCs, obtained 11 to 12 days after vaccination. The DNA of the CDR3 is TGTGCCACCAGCAGAGAGCCGGGACAGGTTTCAAATTCACCCCTCCACTTT. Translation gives CATSREPGQVSNSPLHF.